This TCR beta chain emerged from a study of Graves' ophthalmopathy and Graves' hyperthyroidism. This clonotype has at least ten counts. What it recognizes is unknown. Using RNA transcripts, the TCR beta CDR3 regions were amplified. Following a first-round RT-PCR that used HTBI primers, a second-round multiplex PCR was carried out. Each CDR3 protein is one row after TCRdb ran MiXCR on the multiplex PCR reads. The sample consists of about 380,000 distinct CDR3 sequences, about 16% of them appearing once. Calling hyperthyroidism stable required that no ophthalmopathy show up within 18 months of follow-up. The authors isolated PBMCs from about 10 ml of fresh peripheral blood. General observations from the study: The model's ophthalmopathy progression predictions had more than 55% sensitivity and less than 85% specificity. Discriminating ophthalmopathy from stable hyperthyroidism, a 13-signature model attained a sensitivity of about 88% and a specificity of around 77%.

This CDR3 spans 14 amino acids. CDR1 and CDR2 (germline): SGHAT, FQNNGV. V was pared by 6 bases and J by 6 bases, with 7 bases of the junction left unmatched. The sequencing sample was made of peripheral blood. V usage is TRBV11-2 and J usage is TRBJ2-7; 11 positions match TRBD1. The TCR sequence derives from a woman younger than 30 with stable Graves' hyperthyroidism. The CDR3 nucleotides are TGTGCCAGCAGTCTGGACAGGGGGCGGAGCGAGCAGTACTTC. It translates to CASSLDRGRSEQYF.